These 22 T cell receptor beta chains originate from one sample sequenced in a study of chemoradiotherapy in HPV16-positive cancers. Data came from immunoSEQ multiplex PCR; TCRdb stores just in-frame clones and leaves some out. This sample carries 17,000 or so clones, over 90% of them seen once, and the ten largest clones take about 14%. This sample comprised blood, obtained from a patient who underwent chemoradiotherapy. Receptors originate from a human donor with HPV-associated anogenital cancer.

J is TRBJ1-1 and V is TRBV30, with D unclear. V lost 3 bases and J 4 bases, leaving 12 bases between the germline ends. The length of the CDR3 is 13 residues. Looked up from germline, CDR1 is GTSNPN and CDR2 is SVGIG (reference sequence). CDR3 nucleotides: TGTGCCTGGAGCGCTACTTGGGGCACTGAAGCTTTCTTT. Translated, it gives CAWSATWGTEAFF.

This chain joins TRBV7-9 and TRBJ2-5; D gene unclear. V dropped 3 bases and J dropped 5 bases, with 10 bases sitting between them. The CDR3 is 13 residues long. CDR1 and CDR2 from the germline V gene are SEHNR and FQNEAQ (reference sequence). The CDR3 nucleotides read TGTGCCAGCAGCTTGGCCCCCGATGAGACCCAGTACTTC. It specifies CASSLAPDETQYF.

This sequence joins TRBV5-1 and TRBJ2-1; 7 positions agree with TRBD1. Germline CDR1 and CDR2: SGHRS and YFSETQ. This CDR3 is built from 17 residues. V lost 4 bases, J lost 6 bases, and 16 bases stayed unmatched. CDR3 coding DNA: TGCGCCAGCAGCGAACCAGTCCGGGACAGTAACCGCAATGAGCAGTTCTTC. Translating gives CASSEPVRDSNRNEQFF.

This chain uses TRBV15 with TRBJ2-2, with a possible D match to TRBD1 (6 bases). Germline lookup yields CDR1 LNHNV and CDR2 YYDKDF (reference sequence). The CDR3 consists of 13 residues. The V and J ends lost 8 bases and 2 bases respectively, with 9 bases between them. CDR3 in DNA: TGTGCCACCGCCAGGGGAAACACCGGGGAGCTGTTTTTT. Its translation is CATARGNTGELFF.

This chain links TRBV10-3 with TRBJ2-3; 8 positions agree with TRBD2. The CDR3 extends over 15 amino acids. Per the germline V gene, CDR1 is ENHRY and CDR2 is SYGVKD. Losses at the gene ends were 11 bases for V and 3 bases for J; bases not matched to a gene: 13. The CDR3, as DNA: TGTGCCGCCACGTCCTCCGGGGGGGTGACAGATACGCAGTATTTT. Its translation is CAATSSGGVTDTQYF.

The genes are TRBV19 and TRBJ2-1; D remains unclear. This CDR3 contains 14 residues. V gave up 3 bases and J gave up 10 bases, with 16 bases separating them. CDR1 and CDR2 (germline): LNHDA, SQIVND (reference sequence). The CDR3 sequence: CASSIPPDSEEQFF. CDR3 bases: TGTGCCAGTAGTATCCCCCCCGACTCTGAGGAGCAGTTCTTC.

The rearrangement joins TRBV5-1 to TRBJ1-2, with D possibly matching TRBD1 (6 bases). This CDR3 is 16 amino acids long. CDR1 SGHRS and CDR2 YFSETQ come from the germline V gene. Trimming stripped 0 bases from V and 4 bases from J, with 16 bases between. DNA for the CDR3: TGCGCCAGCAGCTTGGGGGTAGGGGGTCCTCCCTATGGCTACACCTTC. Amino acid sequence: CASSLGVGGPPYGYTF.

CDR3 DNA sequence: TGTGCCAGCAGCTTCAGGGGGGGACGGGAGACCCAGTACTTC. It specifies CASSFRGGRETQYF. V gene TRBV5-4 combines with J gene TRBJ2-5, with D perhaps given as TRBD1 or TRBD2 (7 bases each). CDR1 and CDR2 from the germline V gene are SGHNT and YYREEE (reference sequence). Trimming stripped 2 bases from V and 5 bases from J, with 13 bases between. The CDR3 is 14 amino acids.

The rearrangement joins TRBV6-4 to TRBJ2-6, with unresolved D. Per germline, CDR1 MRHNA and CDR2 SNTAGT. The CDR3 has 14 residues. V lost 2 bases to trimming and J lost 1 base, with 3 bases between them. The CDR3 DNA reads TGTGCCAGCAGTGACGTTTCTGGGGCCAACGTCCTGACTTTC. As protein: CASSDVSGANVLTF.

The V call is TRBV7-6, the J call TRBJ2-3; D is perhaps TRBD2 (6 bases). The germline CDR1 and CDR2 sequences are SGHVS and FNYEAQ. V was trimmed by 3 bases and J by 0 bases, leaving 13 bases between them. CDR3 length equals 16 residues. The CDR3 region is CASSLGSGSSTDTQYF. DNA of the CDR3: TGTGCCAGCAGCTTGGGAAGCGGGTCGAGCACAGATACGCAGTATTTT.

The chain links TRBV19 to TRBJ1-2; 7 nucleotides match TRBD1. Germline CDR1 reads LNHDA; CDR2 reads SQIVND (reference sequence). J was trimmed by 7 bases and V by 3 bases; bases with no gene match: 8. This CDR3 contains 14 residues. For the CDR3, the DNA is TGTGCCAGTAGTATTCAGGAGGGGGCAGCTGGCTACACCTTC. It codes for CASSIQEGAAGYTF.

V gene TRBV30 combines with J gene TRBJ2-3; 9 positions match TRBD1. In germline, CDR1 is GTSNPN, CDR2 SVGIG (reference sequence). V lost 6 bases to trimming and J lost 8 bases; unmatched junction nucleotides: 9. This CDR3 has 13 amino acids. The CDR3 spells CACHRGRMGTQYF. For the CDR3, the DNA is TGTGCCTGCCACAGGGGGCGCATGGGTACGCAGTATTTT.

The V and J genes are TRBV11-3 and TRBJ2-5; no firm D call. The J call is uncertain, as TRBJ2-7 better fits the DNA end. This CDR3 comprises 12 residues. The germline CDR1 and CDR2 sequences are SGHNT and YENEEA. CDR3 DNA sequence: TGTGCCAGCAGCTTGGTGTCCTACGAGCAGTACTTC. It codes for CASSLVSYEQYF.

For this clone: An end of the junction does not agree with germline; a read error may underlie this. The chain joins TRBV29-1 to TRBJ2-2; D may correspond to TRBD1 or TRBD2 (6 bases each). The CDR3 is 16 amino acids. CDR1 is SQVTM and CDR2 is ANQGSEA in the germline V gene. CDR3 region: CSVDPSGGAGTGEPFF. DNA for the CDR3: TGCAGCGTTGACCCGTCCGGGGGCGCGGGGACCGGGGAGCCGTTTTTT.

The V and J genes are TRBV28 and TRBJ2-2; D may match TRBD1 or TRBD2 (6 bases each). V was shortened by 4 bases and J by 5 bases, with 20 bases between the two germline ends. CDR1 is MDHEN, CDR2 SYDVKM, per germline. This CDR3 region has 17 residues. This chain's CDR3 is CASSSASWGAGTGELFF. The CDR3 region has the DNA TGTGCCAGCAGTTCAGCCTCCTGGGGGGCGGGAACCGGGGAGCTGTTTTTT.

This clone is a singleton in its sample. The CDR3 DNA reads as TGTGCCAGCAGTGACCCTGGGAACACTGAAGCTTTCTTT. The encoded protein is CASSDPGNTEAFF. The chain recombines TRBV6-4 with TRBJ1-1; unclear D gene. This CDR3 has 13 residues. Germline assignment: CDR1 MRHNA and CDR2 SNTAGT. Trimming stripped 2 bases from V and 1 base from J, with 5 bases between.

The chain couples TRBV5-6 to TRBJ2-3; TRBD2 agrees at 9 bases. This CDR3 contains 16 residues. Germline V gene lookup returns CDR1 SGHDT and CDR2 YYEEEE. Trimming cost V 0 bases and J 2 bases; bases outside gene matches: 4. CDR3 loop: CASSLVAGVITDTQYF. The CDR3 DNA sequence: TGTGCCAGCAGCTTGGTAGCGGGGGTCATCACAGATACGCAGTATTTT.

J is TRBJ1-1 and V is TRBV5-6, with 11 bases that match TRBD1. This CDR3 has 16 amino acids. V lost 9 bases, J lost 2 bases, and 12 bases stayed unmatched. Germline CDR1 SGHDT, CDR2 YYEEEE. The CDR3 sequence: CATGTGGPTQNTEAFF. Written as DNA, the CDR3 is TGTGCCACCGGGACAGGGGGACCGACTCAAAACACTGAAGCTTTCTTT.

The chain combines TRBV18 with TRBJ2-5; 8 bases fit TRBD1. The ends lost 6 bases at V and 5 bases at J; junction bases unmatched: 11. Germline V lookup: CDR1 KGHSH, CDR2 LQKENI. The CDR3 loop spans 15 amino acids. The CDR3 here is CASSLRTGTMETQYF. CDR3 coding DNA: TGTGCCAGCTCCCTAAGGACAGGGACGATGGAGACCCAGTACTTC.

The chain couples TRBV7-2 to TRBJ1-2, with unresolved D. CDR1 and CDR2 (germline): SGHTA, FQGNSA. The CDR3 is 15 amino acids. Trimming cost V 1 base and J 4 bases, with 13 bases left between them. This CDR3 reads CASSLDGTSSYGYTF. For the CDR3, the DNA is TGTGCCAGCAGCTTAGACGGAACGTCTAGCTATGGCTACACCTTC.

This sequence joins TRBV9 and TRBJ2-7; 8 nucleotides align to TRBD1. This CDR3 comprises 15 residues. CDR1 and CDR2 (germline): SGDLS, YYNGEE. The V and J ends lost 4 bases and 3 bases, in that order; junction bases with no gene match: 9. The chain's CDR3 is CASSPLGQGDYEQYV. DNA of the CDR3: TGTGCCAGCAGCCCTCTTGGACAGGGAGACTACGAGCAGTACGTC.

This chain connects TRBV7-9 to TRBJ2-1; 8 positions match TRBD1. Germline lookup yields CDR1 SEHNR and CDR2 FQNEAQ (reference sequence). The V segment lost 4 bases and the J segment 6 bases; nucleotides outside the gene matches: 5. This CDR3 region has 14 residues. CDR3 amino acids: CASSWADRGNEQFF. The DNA for the CDR3 is TGTGCCAGCAGCTGGGCCGACAGGGGCAATGAGCAGTTCTTC.